Each of the 5 T cell receptor beta chains below was sequenced from the same sample in a study of blood T cells in healthy people across ages. The second PCR ran about 6 to 12 cycles with a sample-barcoded 5' primer and J-beta primers. TCRdb fed the 5' RACE reads into MiXCR, producing one record per CDR3 protein. The sample carries about 1,400,000 distinct CDR3 sequences, around 59% recorded once. Sequences were obtained from blood. Source of these receptors: a man younger than 30 in good health.

The rearrangement uses TRBV5-1 and TRBJ2-5; a weak D match, TRBD1 (6 bases). The CDR3 is 14 amino acids. Germline V gene data show CDR1 as SGHRS and CDR2 as YFSETQ. V lost 4 bases and J lost 2, with 12 bases in between. The CDR3 DNA reads TGCGCCAGCAGCGGGGGCCCGGAACAAGAGACCCAGTACTTC. Its protein is CASSGGPEQETQYF.

This clonotype was observed a handful of times. The chain is built from TRBV4-3 and TRBJ1-2; TRBD1 matches at 10 bases. CDR1 LGHNA and CDR2 YSLEER come from the germline V gene. V lost 4 bases to trimming and J lost 4 bases; unmatched junction nucleotides: 9. The CDR3 totals 16 residues. DNA for the CDR3: TGCGCCAGCAGCCGGCGAAGGGACAGGGGATCCTATGGCTACACCTTC. Protein: CASSRRRDRGSYGYTF.

The chain links TRBV7-6 to TRBJ2-3; D ambiguous. The CDR3 is 13 residues long. The V end was cut by 3 bases, the J end by 6 bases, with 10 bases between. Germline CDR1 SGHVS, CDR2 FNYEAQ. The CDR3 sequence is CASSFGRLDTQYF. In DNA, the CDR3 is TGTGCCAGCAGCTTCGGACGCCTTGATACGCAGTATTTT.

The chain is built from TRBV7-9 and TRBJ2-7; D is perhaps TRBD2 (5 bases). Judging by the DNA end, TRBJ2-5 fits better; the J call may be wrong. Germline CDR1 reads SEHNR; CDR2 reads FQNEAQ (reference sequence). The length of the CDR3 is 14 residues. CDR3 in DNA: TGTGCCAGCAGCTTATCGGGGTCTCTGGAGACCCAGTACTTC. Its protein is CASSLSGSLETQYF.

A single count supports this clonotype. J is TRBJ2-2 and V is TRBV29-1, with 11 bases lining up with TRBD2. The germline CDR1 and CDR2 sequences are SQVTM and ANQGSEA. The CDR3 length is 14 residues. With 6 bases clipped from V and 1 base from J, the junction kept 1 base outside the gene matches. In DNA, the CDR3 is TGCAGCGTCGGACTAGCGGGGAACACCGGGGAGCTGTTTTTT. Translation gives CSVGLAGNTGELFF.